This is a list of T cell receptor beta chains from one sample in a study of CD8+ T cells in alopecia areata. Data came from immunoSEQ multiplex PCR; TCRdb stores just in-frame clones and leaves some out. Of a few hundred thousand clones detected, 45% to 70% appear once; the ten largest clones hold about 0.88%. The sequences come from CD4+ T cells sorted from blood, collected around week 52, from a patient treated with tofacitinib. The receptors were gathered from a human donor with alopecia areata. CDR3s include the opening cysteine and the closing phenylalanine or tryptophan. The D gene is left open where the match is weak.

D: .; V: TRBV10-3; CDR3: CAISPQASTDTQYF
D: TRBD1; V: TRBV27; CDR3: CASRLQGGEQYF
D: TRBD2; V: TRBV2; CDR3: CASNSGGPYYEQYF
D: TRBD1; V: TRBV15; CDR3: CATSIAGGGYGELFF
D: TRBD1; V: TRBV4-2; CDR3: CASSTPNGTGIMNTEAFF
D: .; V: TRBV30; CDR3: CAWTLPGVGEAFF
D: TRBD1; V: TRBV6-6; CDR3: CASSTQGAEQYF
D: TRBD1; V: TRBV29-1; CDR3: CSVEVAGGRGYTF
D: .; V: TRBV11-2; CDR3: CASSVDSYNSYEQYF
D: .; V: TRBV27; CDR3: CATTDRNYGYTF
D: .; V: TRBV10-3; CDR3: CAISPGQYNTEAFF
D: TRBD1; V: TRBV14; CDR3: CASSRHRGWNTEAFF
D: .; V: TRBV2; CDR3: CASEWEETQYF
D: .; V: TRBV2; CDR3: CASKFQETQYF
D: .; V: TRBV30; CDR3: CAWSYGGPQPQHF
D: TRBD1; V: TRBV29-1; CDR3: CSVVDRGTTDTQYF
D: TRBD1; V: TRBV5-1; CDR3: CASSLGDRDQPQHF
D: .; V: TRBV30; CDR3: CAWSDSRYQPQHF
D: TRBD1; V: TRBV7-2; CDR3: CASSPDRGNTEAFF
D: .; V: TRBV2; CDR3: CASSDRTSYNEQFF
D: .; V: TRBV11-2; CDR3: CASSMTGMVQYF
D: .; V: TRBV5-6; CDR3: CASSLRPMVGYTF
D: .; V: TRBV30; CDR3: CAWSRGGQPQHF
D: .; V: TRBV9; CDR3: CASSALGDTQYF
D: .; V: TRBV5-1; CDR3: CASSLDGLNYGYTF
D: TRBD1; V: TRBV7-6; CDR3: CASSLGTGKAFF
D: TRBD1; V: TRBV30; CDR3: CALIAGTGSYNEQFF
D: .; V: TRBV7-3; CDR3: CASSLLSGPGANVLTF
D: TRBD1; V: TRBV29-1; CDR3: CSVGDRGWDTQYF
D: TRBD1; V: TRBV29-1; CDR3: CSVVQGLTRAYGYTF
D: .; V: TRBV5-4; CDR3: CASSLGQGSYEQYF